A single TCR beta chain is shown here with its context. Source study methods: Amplification from reference gene primers served as the basis for estimated nucleated cell counts. Data came from immunoSEQ multiplex PCR; TCRdb stores just in-frame clones and leaves some out. V and J calls and clone size are those listed in that table; D and trimming were worked out from the DNA. The top ten hold under 2.5% of the sample, which has approximately 450,000 clones, about 85% seen once. This sample stems from a study of blood T cell repertoires in COVID-19. Study details: Acute and convalescent COVID-19 specimens originated in the United States, Italy and Spain. T cells, B-cell-depleted T cells, or PBMCs supplied cDNA or gDNA.

The V gene lost 6 bases and the J gene lost 1 base, with 9 bases spanning the gap. Germline-derived CDR1 and CDR2 are SNHLY and FYNNEI. CDR3 length: 13 amino acids. Those who participated ranged in age from roughly 18 to 100 years and resided in under 25 US areas. V and J are TRBV2 and TRBJ1-2; D perhaps matches TRBD1 (5 bases). The sequenced sample consisted of PBMCs or T cells enriched from blood (not recorded which). The TCR comes from a woman between 18 and 29 years old with acute COVID-19. CDR3: CASRRQNNYGYTF. The CDR3 DNA sequence: TGTGCCAGCAGGAGACAGAATAACTATGGCTACACCTTC.